The 32 T cell receptor beta chains below were found in one sample sequenced in a study of beta chain features in type 1 diabetes. Sequencing targeted expressed TCRB transcripts, as all isolated RNA had been reverse transcribed. Clones were read by immunoSEQ multiplex PCR, and TCRdb kept only the in-frame ones, dropping some. The sample consists of some 150,000 clones, over 8.5% of them appearing once. Material: central memory CD4+ T cells from blood. The source is a man younger than 35 in good health.

In this sample, this clone turned up a few times. The chain recombines TRBV4-2 with TRBJ1-2; 9 nucleotides align to TRBD1. In germline, CDR1 is LGHNA, CDR2 YNFKEQ. The CDR3 sequence is 15 residues long. With V trimmed by 2 bases and J by 4 bases, 5 bases remained unmatched. The CDR3, as DNA: TGTGCCAGCAGCCAAAACACGGGACAGGGCTATGGCTACACCTTC. This codes for CASSQNTGQGYGYTF.

The chain employs TRBV27 and TRBJ2-7; D might be TRBD1 (5 bases). Germline CDR1 reads MNHEY; CDR2 reads SMNVEV (reference sequence). CDR3 size: 11 residues. Trimming left V 11 bases short and J 5 bases short, with 13 bases between. The chain's CDR3 is CAAHRGHEQYF. In DNA form, the CDR3 reads TGTGCCGCTCATAGGGGTCACGAGCAGTACTTC.

There are a few counts of this clone. The rearrangement uses TRBV23-1 and TRBJ2-2, with 9 positions matching TRBD1. TRBV23-1 is an open reading frame whose function is uncertain. The CDR3 runs to 15 residues. V lost 6 bases and J lost 3; bases outside the gene matches: 5. The CDR3 DNA follows: TGCGCCAGCAGCAGAGGGACAGGGCACACCGGGGAGCTGTTTTTT. This translates into CASSRGTGHTGELFF.

The V gene is TRBV19, the J gene TRBJ1-1; 7 bases are shared with TRBD1. The CDR3 length is 14 residues. Germline V CDR1 and CDR2: LNHDA, SQIVND (reference sequence). J gave up 0 bases and V 8 bases, and 6 bases lay outside the gene matches. The CDR3 DNA sequence: TGTGCCAGTGGTAGGACAGGAATGAACACTGAAGCTTTCTTT. It yields the protein CASGRTGMNTEAFF.

The V and J genes are TRBV30 and TRBJ1-1, with a weak D call TRBD1 (5 bases). Trimming left V 2 bases short and J 2 bases short, with 9 bases between. This CDR3 has 13 amino acids. Germline V gene sequence: CDR1 GTSNPN, CDR2 SVGIG (reference sequence). Here the CDR3 reads CAWSRQGNTEAFF. CDR3 nucleotide sequence: TGTGCCTGGAGTCGTCAGGGTAACACTGAAGCTTTCTTT.

In this sample, this clone turned up a few times. The chain has TRBV6-5 and TRBJ1-1; the D is unclear. Trimming stripped 6 bases from V and 1 base from J, with 6 bases between. This CDR3 spans 12 amino acids. Germline CDR1 reads MNHEY; CDR2 reads SVGAGI. The CDR3 DNA is TGTGCCAGCAGATCAGGGAACACTGAAGCTTTCTTT. This codes for CASRSGNTEAFF.

This clone has ten or more counts. This sequence joins TRBV7-6 and TRBJ2-3; no reliable D call. The V end lost 1 base, the J end lost 2 bases, and 4 bases lay between the germline ends. The germline gives CDR1 SGHVS, CDR2 FNYEAQ. This CDR3 region has 13 residues. The chain's CDR3 is CASSLGVTDTQYF. The DNA for the CDR3 is TGTGCCAGCAGCTTAGGGGTCACAGATACGCAGTATTTT. The whole variable domain, filled in from reference TRBV7-6 and TRBJ2-3, reads GAGVSQSPRYKVTKRGQDVALRCDPISGHVSLYWYRQALGQGPEFLTYFNYEAQQDKSGLPNDRFSAERPEGSISTLTIQRTEQRDSAMYRCASSLGVTDTQYFGPGTRLTVL.

This chain links TRBV11-3 with TRBJ2-1; TRBD1 aligns across 7 bases. Germline-derived CDR1 and CDR2 are SGHNT and YENEEA. V dropped 5 bases and J dropped 7; count of bases not matched to a gene: 8. CDR3 size: 14 residues. The CDR3 DNA is TGTGCCAGCAGCCCGCAGGGGGATCAGAATGAGCAGTTCTTC. Translated, it gives CASSPQGDQNEQFF.

This clone was counted a few times. The chain links TRBV14 to TRBJ2-2; D is unresolved. Trimming took 1 base from V and 1 from J, leaving 7 bases between them. CDR1 is SGHDN, CDR2 FVKESK, per germline. This CDR3 is 15 amino acids long. CDR3 coding DNA: TGTGCCAGCAGCCAAGTGGTTAGGAACACCGGGGAGCTGTTTTTT. Translation: CASSQVVRNTGELFF.

This clone was observed a handful of times. The rearrangement links TRBV18 to TRBJ1-4; D is undetermined. The CDR3 sequence is 14 residues long. Germline V gene data show CDR1 as KGHSH and CDR2 as LQKENI. Trimming removed 4 bases at V and 3 bases at J, with 9 bases between. DNA for the CDR3: TGTGCCAGCTCACGCGGGCAGCCTAATGAAAAACTGTTTTTT. Translation gives CASSRGQPNEKLFF.

This clone was detected a few times. The chain links TRBV11-3 to TRBJ2-3, with unresolved D. The CDR3 sequence is 13 residues long. Germline CDR1 is SGHNT and CDR2 is YENEEA. The ends were cut back, 3 bases at V and 4 bases at J, with 8 bases in the middle. The CDR3 DNA sequence: TGTGCCAGCAGCTTCTCCGGGCCAGATACGCAGTATTTT. Amino acid sequence: CASSFSGPDTQYF.

The rearrangement links TRBV25-1 to TRBJ1-1; D is unresolved. Germline V gene lookup returns CDR1 MGHDK and CDR2 SYGVNS. This CDR3 has 15 amino acids. V dropped 2 bases and J dropped 6 bases, with 16 bases sitting between them. CDR3 sequence reads: CASSEAGIPGAEAFF. The DNA for the CDR3 is TGTGCCAGCAGTGAAGCTGGGATCCCGGGCGCTGAAGCTTTCTTT.

The rearrangement links TRBV25-1 to TRBJ2-5, with D perhaps matching TRBD2 (5 bases). This CDR3 is 16 amino acids long. Trimming shortened V by 3 bases and J by 1 base, and 15 bases separated the two germline ends. Germline values: CDR1 MGHDK, CDR2 SYGVNS. CDR3 DNA: TGTGCCAGCAGTGACGGCAGGACTGGACGCCAAGAGACCCAGTACTTC. This translates into CASSDGRTGRQETQYF. The whole variable domain, remainder taken from reference TRBV25-1 and TRBJ2-5, is EADIYQTPRYLVIGTGKKITLECSQTMGHDKMYWYQQDPGMELHLIHYSYGVNSTEKGDLSSESTVSRIRTEHFPLTLESARPSHTSQYLCASSDGRTGRQETQYFGPGTRLLVL.

This clone was detected a few times. This rearrangement joins TRBV28 to TRBJ1-2; D gene uncertain. Trimming took 4 bases from V and 2 from J, leaving 11 bases between them. CDR3 size: 14 residues. Germline V lookup: CDR1 MDHEN, CDR2 SYDVKM. CDR3 sequence (DNA): TGTGCCAGCAGTTCCCCGGGAGGAAACTATGGCTACACCTTC. Its translation is CASSSPGGNYGYTF.

Concerning this clone itself: A much larger clone sits a single nucleotide away, making a read error possible. This chain uses TRBV5-4 with TRBJ2-7, with D perhaps given as TRBD1 or TRBD2 (5 bases each). Trimming took 4 bases from V and 0 from J, leaving 11 bases between them. The CDR3 loop spans 14 amino acids. Germline V lookup: CDR1 SGHNT, CDR2 YYREEE (reference sequence). CDR3 DNA: TGTGCCAGCAGCCCGGGGCTGTCCTCCTACGAGCAGTACTTC. Translated: CASSPGLSSYEQYF.

This chain connects TRBV14 to TRBJ1-2, with no clear D. The CDR3 runs 13 residues. V shed 2 bases and J shed 6 bases, with 10 bases lying between them. The V gene's germline CDR1 is SGHDN and CDR2 FVKESK. DNA of the CDR3: TGTGCCAGCAGCCAATCGGCCGGAAATGGCTACACCTTC. Translating it yields CASSQSAGNGYTF. Complete variable domain (other parts from reference TRBV14 and TRBJ1-2): EAGVTQFPSHSVIEKGQTVTLRCDPISGHDNLYWYRRVMGKEIKFLLHFVKESKQDESGMPNNRFLAERTGGTYSTLKVQPAELEDSGVYFCASSQSAGNGYTFGSGTRLTVV.

A few counts support this clone. The chain employs TRBV28 and TRBJ2-3; 9 nucleotides agree with TRBD1. J lost 7 bases, V lost 6 bases, and 11 bases had no gene match. Germline lookup yields CDR1 MDHEN and CDR2 SYDVKM. The CDR3 has 15 residues. The CDR3 loop is CASSQKGQGRHTQYF. As DNA, the CDR3 is TGTGCCAGCAGCCAAAAGGGACAGGGACGGCATACGCAGTATTTT.

This clone was seen more than once but under ten times. The chain employs TRBV7-2 and TRBJ2-7; 10 bases fit TRBD2. CDR3 size: 15 residues. Unmatched junction bases numbered 6, after V lost 5 bases and J lost 2 bases. Germline CDR1 and CDR2: SGHTA and FQGNSA. CDR3 sequence reads: CASSGLAAVPYEQYF. The DNA of the CDR3 is TGTGCCAGCAGCGGACTAGCGGCTGTTCCCTACGAGCAGTACTTC.

The rearrangement links TRBV7-2 to TRBJ2-2; D ambiguous. CDR3 length: 15 amino acids. Trimming removed 5 bases from V and 6 bases from J, with 16 bases in between. Germline V gene data show CDR1 as SGHTA and CDR2 as FQGNSA. CDR3 DNA sequence: TGTGCCAGCAGCCCCTCAGTTGGGGTGGCCGGGGAGCTGTTTTTT. This encodes CASSPSVGVAGELFF.

The table lists this clone with many counts. This chain uses TRBV4-2 with TRBJ2-5, with D perhaps matching TRBD2 (5 bases). Germline assignment: CDR1 LGHNA and CDR2 YNFKEQ. The CDR3 extends over 14 amino acids. Trimming cost V 4 bases and J 5 bases, with 14 bases left between them. The CDR3 nucleotides are TGTGCCAGCAGCCGACAACAGAGGGAGGAGACCCAGTACTTC. Translation gives CASSRQQREETQYF.

The chain couples TRBV30 to TRBJ1-5; D not certain. With 3 bases removed from V and 0 bases from J, the gap between germline ends came to 6 bases. Germline V lookup: CDR1 GTSNPN, CDR2 SVGIG (reference sequence). This CDR3 is built from 13 residues. In DNA form, the CDR3 reads TGTGCCTGGAGACCCAATAGCAATCAGCCCCAGCATTTT. Protein product: CAWRPNSNQPQHF.

This clone was detected a few times. The rearrangement uses TRBV7-3 and TRBJ1-6, with a possible D match to TRBD1 (6 bases). The CDR3 length is 16 residues. Germline V gene sequence: CDR1 SGHTA, CDR2 FQGTGA. Deletions cut 2 bases from V and 7 bases from J, with 15 bases between. CDR3: CASSLGSRGVNSPLHF. The CDR3 DNA sequence: TGTGCCAGCAGCTTAGGTTCCAGGGGAGTGAATTCACCCCTCCACTTT.

The rearrangement joins TRBV29-1 to TRBJ2-7; 7 positions match TRBD1. CDR1 is SQVTM, CDR2 ANQGSEA, per germline. This CDR3 contains 15 residues. The ends lost 7 bases at V and 4 bases at J; junction bases unmatched: 16. CDR3 in DNA: TGCAGCGGCGTACAAAGGGAGCAGGGGGTGTACGAGCAGTACTTC. Translating it yields CSGVQREQGVYEQYF.

This clone was seen more than once but under ten times. The chain links TRBV6-6 to TRBJ2-7; D remains unclear. V was cut by 6 bases and J by 0 bases, with 12 bases left in between. CDR3 length equals 14 residues. Per the germline V gene, CDR1 is MNHNY and CDR2 is SVGAGI (reference sequence). CDR3 sequence (DNA): TGTGCCAGCAGCGGACGGGCCAGCTCCTACGAGCAGTACTTC. The encoded protein is CASSGRASSYEQYF.

This clone appeared a few times. This sequence joins TRBV5-6 and TRBJ2-7; TRBD1 matches 8 bases. Trimming removed 7 bases from V and 2 bases from J; junction bases left unmatched: 5. CDR3 length: 13 amino acids. Germline-derived CDR1 and CDR2 are SGHDT and YYEEEE. Written as DNA, the CDR3 is TGTGCCAGCCGGGACAGGTCGACCTACGAGCAGTACTTC. It yields the protein CASRDRSTYEQYF. Together with reference TRBV5-6 and TRBJ2-7, the CDR3 gives the full variable domain: DAGVTQSPTHLIKTRGQQVTLRCSPKSGHDTVSWYQQALGQGPQFIFQYYEEEERQRGNFPDRFSGHQFPNYSSELNVNALLLGDSALYLCASRDRSTYEQYFGPGTRLTVT.

This clone was detected only a few times. This chain uses TRBV28 with TRBJ2-2; the D gene is possibly TRBD2 (7 bases). This CDR3 region has 14 residues. Germline loops: CDR1 MDHEN, CDR2 SYDVKM. Trimming removed 8 bases at V and 2 bases at J, with 12 bases between. CDR3: CASLSGGNTGELFF. The CDR3 DNA reads TGTGCCAGCCTCTCGGGGGGCAACACCGGGGAGCTGTTTTTT.

This clone was detected a few times. This rearrangement joins TRBV6-5 to TRBJ2-1, with TRBD1 matching over 8 bases. CDR3 size: 12 residues. Germline V gene sequence: CDR1 MNHEY, CDR2 SVGAGI. Losses at the gene ends were 10 bases for V and 7 bases for J; bases not matched to a gene: 6. DNA of the CDR3: TGTGCCACCCTGGGGACAGGAAATGAGCAGTTCTTC. Amino acids: CATLGTGNEQFF.

The rearrangement links TRBV18 to TRBJ2-3, with D possibly being TRBD2 (6 bases). Germline CDR1 and CDR2: KGHSH and LQKENI. The length of the CDR3 is 18 residues. V shed 0 bases and J shed 0 bases, with 16 bases lying between them. In DNA, the CDR3 is TGTGCCAGCTCACCACCGGGGGACTTTTCTTCTAGCACAGATACGCAGTATTTT. It translates to CASSPPGDFSSSTDTQYF.

This chain joins TRBV5-4 and TRBJ1-1; D is ambiguous. This CDR3 spans 15 amino acids. Trimming removed 4 bases at V and 5 bases at J, with 18 bases between. Germline CDR1 and CDR2: SGHNT and YYREEE (reference sequence). The CDR3: CASSRTLVGGTEAFF. The CDR3 DNA follows: TGTGCCAGCAGCCGAACCCTCGTGGGAGGGACTGAAGCTTTCTTT. Looking up the rest from reference TRBV5-4 and TRBJ1-1 gives the full variable domain: ETGVTQSPTHLIKTRGQQVTLRCSSQSGHNTVSWYQQALGQGPQFIFQYYREEENGRGNFPPRFSGLQFPNYSSELNVNALELDDSALYLCASSRTLVGGTEAFFGQGTRLTVV.

V usage is TRBV7-8 and J usage is TRBJ2-5; 8 nucleotides line up with TRBD1. Germline V CDR1 and CDR2: SGHVS, FQNEAQ. The CDR3 covers 15 residues. J was trimmed by 4 bases and V by 1 base; bases with no gene match: 5. As DNA, the CDR3 is TGTGCCAGCAGCTTAGAACGGACAGGGCCAGAGACCCAGTACTTC. It specifies CASSLERTGPETQYF.

The J gene is TRBJ2-2, the V gene TRBV7-2; 8 positions agree with TRBD1. V lost 3 bases, J lost 1 base, and 1 base stayed unmatched. Germline CDR1 reads SGHTA; CDR2 reads FQGNSA. This CDR3 has 15 amino acids. CDR3 coding DNA: TGTGCCAGCAGCTTGGACAGGGTGAACACCGGGGAGCTGTTTTTT. Residues: CASSLDRVNTGELFF.

The chain has TRBV7-8 and TRBJ1-6; D perhaps matches TRBD1 (5 bases). This CDR3 comprises 16 residues. Germline lookup yields CDR1 SGHVS and CDR2 FQNEAQ. The V and J ends lost 3 bases and 8 bases respectively, with 17 bases between them. The CDR3 sequence: CASSFGGPGRDSPLHF. CDR3 sequence (DNA): TGTGCCAGCAGCTTTGGCGGACCGGGACGGGATTCACCCCTCCACTTT.